Presented here are 8 T cell receptor beta chains from one specimen sequenced in a study of cytomegalovirus exposure and HLA in healthy donors. It was with 60 Vbeta and 13 Jbeta primers that the PCR ran. Here immunoSEQ multiplex PCR was the method, and the copy in TCRdb shows in-frame clones only, minus some. The table has 120,000 to 150,000 clones, around 84% seen once. The source material was PBMCs. The source is a boy aged 2-15 years in good health and CMV-seronegative.

This clone has just a few counts. The V call is TRBV9, the J call TRBJ2-7; tentative D call: TRBD2 (6 bases). Germline V CDR1 and CDR2: SGDLS, YYNGEE. V shed 4 bases and J shed 5 bases, with 16 bases lying between them. This CDR3 has 14 residues. This chain's CDR3 is CASSPLRETHEQYF. The CDR3 bases are TGTGCCAGCAGCCCCTTACGGGAGACCCACGAGCAGTACTTC.

V gene TRBV5-6 combines with J gene TRBJ2-7; 7 nucleotides agree with TRBD2. This CDR3 is built from 14 residues. Germline V lookup: CDR1 SGHDT, CDR2 YYEEEE. J gave up 2 bases and V 3 bases, and 5 bases lay outside the gene matches. Here the CDR3 DNA reads TGTGCCAGCAGCTCCCGGGACTACGCCTACGAGCAGTACTTC. The encoded protein is CASSSRDYAYEQYF.

V is TRBV19 and J is TRBJ2-7; 11 bases are shared with TRBD2. CDR1 and CDR2 (germline): LNHDA, SQIVND (reference sequence). This CDR3 comprises 19 residues. J gave up 0 bases and V 5 bases, and 15 bases lay outside the gene matches. The CDR3 sequence is CASSPQLAGDLRTSYEQYF. CDR3 nucleotides: TGTGCCAGTAGTCCCCAACTAGCGGGGGACCTCAGAACCTCCTACGAGCAGTACTTC.

This chain joins TRBV18 and TRBJ1-1, with D possibly TRBD1 on 5 matching bases. The V end lost 2 bases, the J end lost 5 bases, and 9 bases lay between the germline ends. The CDR3 runs to 13 residues. Germline values: CDR1 KGHSH, CDR2 LQKENI. The CDR3 protein is CASSPAGRTEAFF. In nucleotides, the CDR3 is TGTGCCAGCTCACCAGCAGGGCGGACTGAAGCTTTCTTT.

This clone has just one count. The sample holds other DNA sequences that translate to the same CDR3. The genes are TRBV5-6 and TRBJ1-4, with D possibly matching TRBD1 (6 bases). The V and J ends lost 0 bases and 7 bases respectively, with 16 bases between them. CDR1 and CDR2 from the germline V gene are SGHDT and YYEEEE. The CDR3 is 16 amino acids. CDR3 sequence reads: CASSLGTTGIREKLFF. CDR3 sequence (DNA): TGTGCCAGCAGCTTGGGAACAACAGGGATTCGTGAAAAACTGTTTTTT.

This rearrangement joins TRBV30 to TRBJ1-3; D call uncertain. This CDR3 region has 15 residues. The V gene lost 1 base and the J gene lost 0 bases, with 10 bases spanning the gap. Looked up from germline, CDR1 is GTSNPN and CDR2 is SVGIG (reference sequence). CDR3 in DNA: TGTGCCTGGAGTGCCCAGGCCCGCTCTGGAAACACCATATATTTT. This codes for CAWSAQARSGNTIYF.

The chain is built from TRBV2 and TRBJ2-7; 9 nucleotides line up with TRBD2. The CDR3 consists of 14 residues. In germline, CDR1 is SNHLY, CDR2 FYNNEI. V trimming: 7 bases; J trimming: 1 base; junction bases outside the gene matches: 5. The CDR3 reads CASKYSGGSYEQYF. The CDR3 DNA follows: TGTGCCAGCAAATATAGCGGGGGTTCCTACGAGCAGTACTTC.

This rearrangement joins TRBV28 to TRBJ2-7, with 8 nucleotides matching TRBD2. The germline V gene has CDR1 MDHEN and CDR2 SYDVKM. V was clipped by 6 bases and J by 3 bases; unmatched bases: 10. The CDR3 runs to 15 residues. In DNA form, the CDR3 reads TGTGCCAGCAGGTCGGGCGGGAGGCCCAACTACGAGCAGTACTTC. It translates to CASRSGGRPNYEQYF.